This record covers a single T cell receptor (beta chain). A single count supports this clone. Its antigen is not yet known. No much larger clone exists at a distance of one base, and base qualities are not known. The data are from a study of OX40 agonist ivuxolimab in advanced cancers. With regard to the full study: Ivuxolimab, which targeted the costimulatory receptor OX40 (CD134), was an agonistic, fully human IgG2 monoclonal antibody. Intravenous ivuxolimab was administered to patients every 2 weeks at six dose levels: 0.01, 0.1, 0.3, 1.5, 3 and 10 mg/kg. Of the approximately 50 dose-escalation patients, hepatocellular carcinoma was present in roughly 19, melanoma in approximately 15, renal cell carcinoma in 9 and head and neck cancer in 9. The dose-escalation cohort was roughly 87% male with a mean age of approximately 60 years, ranging from about 20 to 85. Prior anti-PD-1, anti-PD-L1 or anti-CTLA-4 therapy was permitted, and checkpoint inhibitors had been received by around 39% of dose-escalation patients. Partial responses occurred in three dose-escalation patients: two with cutaneous melanoma and one with hepatocellular carcinoma. Peripheral TCRbeta sequencing aimed to test whether ivuxolimab altered TCR sequence diversity and caused clonal T-cell expansion. The paper reports the monotherapy dose-escalation portion (N of about 50 patients) of the phase I ivuxolimab trial.

The trial excluded patients who had a history of autoimmune disease or were on systemic immunosuppression. Peripheral blood for TCR sequencing was collected from all dose cohorts at baseline, on cycle 4 day 1, and on cycle 7 day 1. The samples were taken from a phase I, first-in-human, multicenter, open-label dose-escalation trial of ivuxolimab. The trial enrolled adults with locally advanced or metastatic head and neck squamous cell, hepatocellular, melanoma or renal cell carcinoma. Before TCR sequencing, CD4+ T cells and CD8+ T cells from peripheral blood were sorted into separate populations. To sequence the TCRbeta CDR3 region, genomic DNA was isolated from the sorted cells. The immunoSEQ Assay was used to sequence the TCRbeta CDR3 regions. TCRdb re-hosts the immuneACCESS table, in-frame sequences only. Its copies lack some clones; in the studies checked, an unresolved V gene accounts for under half of them, and the cause for the rest is not known. The sample yields tens of thousands of clones; about 80% were counted once. The ten most abundant clones make up about 9.4% of the sample.

The paper's findings and limits, for the study overall: Which antigens the clonally expanded peripheral T cells were specific for was not determined. After ivuxolimab, more expanded clones were found on average in CD8+ T cells than in CD4+ T cells. At doses of 0.1 to 3.0 mg/kg, clonal expansion of both CD4+ and CD8+ T cells in blood was seen between baseline and week 6. In the 0.1-3.0 mg/kg groups, partial responders had among the lowest normalized peripheral clonal expansion, particularly in CD8+ T cells. Low levels of normalized T-cell clonal expansion were also seen in some nonresponding patients.

As encoded in the germline V gene (reference sequence), CDR1 is LNHNV while CDR2 is YYDKDF. V is clipped by 2 bases and J by 5 bases, and the sequence between their germline boundaries is 16 bases long. The CDR3 has 15 amino acids, counting the end cysteine and phenylalanine. The sequence is cut down to CDR3 DNA, 45 bases in frame from base 1. The sequence was collected from an adult with an advanced solid tumor such as melanoma, head and neck, liver or kidney cancer. The rearranged segments are TRBV15 and TRBJ2-7; TRBD2 might be the D gene, on 5 matching bases. The source material was CD4+ or CD8+ T cells sorted from blood, sampled in a trial of the OX40 agonist ivuxolimab. The nucleotide sequence is given as TGTGCCACCAGCAGATACGCGAGGGATCAGGACGAGCAGTACTTC. Its protein product is CATSRYARDQDEQYF.